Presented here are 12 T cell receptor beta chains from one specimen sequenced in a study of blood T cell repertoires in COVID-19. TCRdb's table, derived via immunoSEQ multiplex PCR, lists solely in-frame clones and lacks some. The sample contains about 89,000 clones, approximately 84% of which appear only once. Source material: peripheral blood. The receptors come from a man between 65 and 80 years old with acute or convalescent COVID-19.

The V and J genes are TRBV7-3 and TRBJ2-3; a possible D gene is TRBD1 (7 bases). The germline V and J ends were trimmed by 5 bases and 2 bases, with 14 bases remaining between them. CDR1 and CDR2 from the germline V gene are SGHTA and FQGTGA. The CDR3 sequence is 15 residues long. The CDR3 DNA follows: TGTGCCAGCAGCATCCAGGGGGGCTACACAGATACGCAGTATTTT. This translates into CASSIQGGYTDTQYF. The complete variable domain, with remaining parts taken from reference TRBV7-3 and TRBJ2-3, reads GAGVSQTPSNKVTEKGKYVELRCDPISGHTALYWYRQSLGQGPEFLIYFQGTGAADDSGLPNDRFFAVRPEGSVSTLKIQRTERGDSAVYLCASSIQGGYTDTQYFGPGTRLTVL.

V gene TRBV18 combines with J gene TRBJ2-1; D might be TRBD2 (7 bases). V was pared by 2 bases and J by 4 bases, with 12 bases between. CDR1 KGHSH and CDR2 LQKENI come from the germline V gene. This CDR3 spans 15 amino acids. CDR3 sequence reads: CASSPWEGGYNEQFF. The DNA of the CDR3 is TGTGCCAGCTCACCATGGGAGGGGGGGTACAATGAGCAGTTCTTC.

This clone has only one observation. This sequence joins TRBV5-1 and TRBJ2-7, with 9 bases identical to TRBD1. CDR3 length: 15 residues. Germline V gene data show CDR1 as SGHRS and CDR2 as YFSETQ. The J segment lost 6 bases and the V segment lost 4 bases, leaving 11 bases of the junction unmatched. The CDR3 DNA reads TGCGCCAGCAGCCCGACGGGACAGGGAGTGGGCGAGCAGTACTTC. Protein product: CASSPTGQGVGEQYF.

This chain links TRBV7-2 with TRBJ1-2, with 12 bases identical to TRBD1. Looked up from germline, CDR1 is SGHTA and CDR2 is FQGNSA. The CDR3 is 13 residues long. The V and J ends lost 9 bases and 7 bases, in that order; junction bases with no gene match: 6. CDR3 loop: CARSGTGGSGYTF. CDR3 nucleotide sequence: TGTGCCAGGTCCGGGACAGGGGGCTCTGGCTACACCTTC.

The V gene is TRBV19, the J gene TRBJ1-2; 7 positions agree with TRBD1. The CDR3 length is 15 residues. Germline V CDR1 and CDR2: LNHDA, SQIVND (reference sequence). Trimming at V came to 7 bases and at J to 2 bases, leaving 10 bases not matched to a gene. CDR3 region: CASIGLGDRNYGYTF. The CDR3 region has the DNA TGTGCCAGTATTGGGCTTGGGGACAGAAACTATGGCTACACCTTC.

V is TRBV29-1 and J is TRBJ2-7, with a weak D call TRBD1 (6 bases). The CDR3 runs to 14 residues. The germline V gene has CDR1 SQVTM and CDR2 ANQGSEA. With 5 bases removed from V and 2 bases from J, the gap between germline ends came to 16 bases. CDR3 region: CSVKPGQFTYEQYF. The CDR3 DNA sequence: TGCAGCGTTAAACCGGGACAATTCACCTACGAGCAGTACTTC.

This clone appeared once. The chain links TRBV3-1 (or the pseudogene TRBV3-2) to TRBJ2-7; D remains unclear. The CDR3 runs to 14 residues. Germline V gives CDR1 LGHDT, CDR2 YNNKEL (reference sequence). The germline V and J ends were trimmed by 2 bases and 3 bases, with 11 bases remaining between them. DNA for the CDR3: TGTGCCAGCAGCCAAAGAAGCCTTGGCTACGAGCAGTACTTC. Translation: CASSQRSLGYEQYF.

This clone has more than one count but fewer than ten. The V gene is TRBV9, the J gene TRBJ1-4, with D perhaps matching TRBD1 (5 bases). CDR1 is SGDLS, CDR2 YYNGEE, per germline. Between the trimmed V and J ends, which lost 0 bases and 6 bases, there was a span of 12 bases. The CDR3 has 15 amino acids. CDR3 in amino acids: CASSVGAGVDEKLFF. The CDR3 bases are TGTGCCAGCAGCGTAGGGGCGGGGGTAGATGAAAAACTGTTTTTT.

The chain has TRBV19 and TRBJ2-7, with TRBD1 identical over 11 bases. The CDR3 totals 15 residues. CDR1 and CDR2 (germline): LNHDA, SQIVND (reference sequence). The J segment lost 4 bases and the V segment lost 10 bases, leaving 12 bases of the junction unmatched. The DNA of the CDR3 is TGTGCCACCCGGGACAGGGGGTTAGCGGGTTACGAGCAGTACTTC. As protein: CATRDRGLAGYEQYF.

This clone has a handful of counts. The CDR3 reads CASIGDTRTTEAFF. As DNA, the CDR3 is TGTGCCAGCATTGGGGACACGAGGACCACTGAAGCTTTCTTT. The chain couples TRBV25-1 to TRBJ1-1, with D possibly TRBD1 on 6 matching bases. V lost 7 bases, J lost 4 bases, and 16 bases lay in between. This CDR3 contains 14 residues. Germline loops: CDR1 MGHDK, CDR2 SYGVNS.

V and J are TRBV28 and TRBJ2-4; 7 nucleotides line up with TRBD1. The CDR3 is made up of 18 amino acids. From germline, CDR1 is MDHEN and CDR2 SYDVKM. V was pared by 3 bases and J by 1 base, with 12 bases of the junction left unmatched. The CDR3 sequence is CASSFNRGLTQAKNIQYF. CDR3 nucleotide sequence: TGTGCCAGCAGTTTCAATAGGGGGCTTACCCAGGCCAAAAACATTCAGTACTTC.

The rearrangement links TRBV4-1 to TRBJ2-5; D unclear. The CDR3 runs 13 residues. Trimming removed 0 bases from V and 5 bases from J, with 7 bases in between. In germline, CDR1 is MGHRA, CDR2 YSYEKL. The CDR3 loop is CASSQDNRETQYF. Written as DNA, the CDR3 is TGCGCCAGCAGCCAAGACAATCGGGAGACCCAGTACTTC.